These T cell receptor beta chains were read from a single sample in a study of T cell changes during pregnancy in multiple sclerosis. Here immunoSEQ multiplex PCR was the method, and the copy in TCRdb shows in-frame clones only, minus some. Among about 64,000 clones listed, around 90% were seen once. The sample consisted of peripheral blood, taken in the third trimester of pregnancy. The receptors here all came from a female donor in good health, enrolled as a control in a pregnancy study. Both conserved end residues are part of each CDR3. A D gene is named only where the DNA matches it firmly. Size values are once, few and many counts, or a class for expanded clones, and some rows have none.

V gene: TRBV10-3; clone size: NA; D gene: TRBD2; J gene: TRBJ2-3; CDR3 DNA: TGTGCCACTCTAGCGGGGGGGCAGGATACGCAGTATTTT; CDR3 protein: CATLAGGQDTQYF
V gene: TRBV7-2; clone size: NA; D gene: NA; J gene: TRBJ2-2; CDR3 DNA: TGTGCCAGCAGCTTCCTTACAGGGACGGGCACCGGGGAGCTGTTTTTT; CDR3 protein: CASSFLTGTGTGELFF
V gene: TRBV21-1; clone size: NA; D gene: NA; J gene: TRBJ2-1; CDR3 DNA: TGTGCCAGCAGCAAAGCAATTCCTAGCGGGGGCAACAATGAGCAGTTCTTC; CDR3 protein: CASSKAIPSGGNNEQFF
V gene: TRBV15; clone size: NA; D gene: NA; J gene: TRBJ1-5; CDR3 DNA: TGTGCCACCAGCAGAGATCAGAACAGGGATCAGCCCCAGCATTTT; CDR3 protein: CATSRDQNRDQPQHF
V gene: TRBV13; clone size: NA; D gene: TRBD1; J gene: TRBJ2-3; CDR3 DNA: TGTGCCAGCAGTTCCGCCCCGGGACAGGGGGCCAAAGATACGCAGTATTTT; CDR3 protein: CASSSAPGQGAKDTQYF
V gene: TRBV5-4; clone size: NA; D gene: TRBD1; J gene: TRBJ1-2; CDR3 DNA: TGTGCCAGCAGCTCCGCCGGGACAGCGAACTATGGCTACACCTTC; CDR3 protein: CASSSAGTANYGYTF
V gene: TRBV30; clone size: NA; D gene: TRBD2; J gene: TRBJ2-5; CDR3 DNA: TGTGCCTGGACCGGACTAGCGGAAGAGACCCAGTACTTC; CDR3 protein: CAWTGLAEETQYF
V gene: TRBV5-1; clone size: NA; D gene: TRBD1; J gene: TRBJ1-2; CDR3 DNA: TGCGCCAGCAGATCCGGGACAGGGGAGATTGGCTACACCTTC; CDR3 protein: CASRSGTGEIGYTF
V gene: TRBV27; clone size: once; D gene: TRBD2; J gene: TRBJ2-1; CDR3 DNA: TGTGCCAGCCTCGGGACTAGCGGGAATCATGAGCAGTTCTTC; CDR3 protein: CASLGTSGNHEQFF
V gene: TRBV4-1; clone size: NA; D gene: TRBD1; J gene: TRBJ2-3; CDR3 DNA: TGCGCCAGCAGCCAGGACGGTAGGGGACAGGGAAAACCGGATACGCAGTATTTT; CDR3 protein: CASSQDGRGQGKPDTQYF
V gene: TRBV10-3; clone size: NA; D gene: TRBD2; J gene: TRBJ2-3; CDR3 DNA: TGTGCCATCAGTGAAGTGACTAGCGGGAGTGATACGCAGTATTTT; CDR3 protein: CAISEVTSGSDTQYF
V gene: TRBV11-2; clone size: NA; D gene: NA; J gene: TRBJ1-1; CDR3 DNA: TGTGCCAGCAGCGGGGGCGTCCACACTGAAGCTTTCTTT; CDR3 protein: CASSGGVHTEAFF
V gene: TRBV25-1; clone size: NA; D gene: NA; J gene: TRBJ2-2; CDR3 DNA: TGTGCAGCCCGGGGTCAGGGGTTAGAATTCGGGGAGCTGTTTTTT; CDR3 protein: CAARGQGLEFGELFF
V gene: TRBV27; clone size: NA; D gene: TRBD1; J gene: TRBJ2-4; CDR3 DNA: TGTGCCAGCAGTCCGGGACAGCACAAAAACATTCAGTACTTC; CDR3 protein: CASSPGQHKNIQYF
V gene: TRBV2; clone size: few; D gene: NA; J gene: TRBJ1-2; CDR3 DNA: TGTGCCAGCAGTGACAGGTCTTATGGCTACACCTTC; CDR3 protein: CASSDRSYGYTF
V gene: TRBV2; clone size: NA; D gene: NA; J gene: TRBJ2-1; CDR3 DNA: TGTGCCAGCAGAGAGTGGGGCGGGGATGAGCAGTTCTTC; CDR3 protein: CASREWGGDEQFF
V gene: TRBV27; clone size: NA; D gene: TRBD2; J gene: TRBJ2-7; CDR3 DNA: TGTGCCAGCAGTCCAGGGACTAGCGGGAATAGGGAGCAGTACTTC; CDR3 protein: CASSPGTSGNREQYF
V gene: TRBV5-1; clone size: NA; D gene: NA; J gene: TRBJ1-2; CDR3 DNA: TGCGCCAGCAGCTTTTCGGCGGACAGCAGTCTTAGGGGCTACACCTTC; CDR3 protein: CASSFSADSSLRGYTF
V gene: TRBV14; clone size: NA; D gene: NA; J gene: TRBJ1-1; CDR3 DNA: TGTGCCAGCAGCCAAGGGTTAGTAACTGAAGCTTTCTTT; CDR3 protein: CASSQGLVTEAFF
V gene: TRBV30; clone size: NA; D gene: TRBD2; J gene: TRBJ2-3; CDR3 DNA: TGTGCCTGGAGTCCATCGGGACTAGCGGGAGGGGAGGATACGCAGTATTTT; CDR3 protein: CAWSPSGLAGGEDTQYF